This TCR beta chain appears in the sequencing data of a study of molecular identifiers for immune sequencing clone quantification. Concerning this clonotype itself: The antigen is undetermined.

The V gene lost 5 bases and the J gene lost 8 bases, with 15 bases spanning the gap. The CDR3 spans 13 residues. The germline CDR1 and CDR2 sequences are MNHEY and SMNVEV (reference sequence). Broader study findings: Spiked Jurkat TCR RNA equal to one cell could reportedly be picked out among one million naive cells.

Previously described methods and listed TCR primers were employed for the bulk TCR libraries. TCRdb reprocessed the PCR reads via MiXCR and lists one record per CDR3 protein. The sample lists a few hundred thousand distinct CDR3 sequences; roughly 24% were seen once. The receptor was isolated from a human donor in good health. Some libraries in this study had Jurkat cell RNA spiked in. The V and J genes are TRBV27 and TRBJ1-1; D gene unclear. Material for sequencing was naive CD8+ T cells from blood, with Jurkat cell RNA spiked in. Subset noted: FACS-sorted CD8+CD4-CCR7+CD45RA+ naive T cells. CDR3 sequence: CASSPWTALEAFF. CDR3 coding DNA: TGTGCCAGCAGTCCCTGGACCGCACTGGAAGCTTTCTTT.